This TCR beta chain was observed in a study of blood T cell repertoires in COVID-19. About the study: There were acute and convalescent COVID-19 samples, and they came from the United States, Italy and Spain. T cells, B-cell-depleted T cells, or PBMCs supplied cDNA or gDNA.

In the authors' methods: Amplification with reference gene primers provided the estimates of nucleated cell counts. The repertoire was sequenced with immunoSEQ multiplex PCR; TCRdb's copy has only in-frame clones and lacks some. The DNA was the basis for D and trimming; V, J and clone size are from that table. This repertoire shows about 440,000 clones, approximately 90% found once; its top ten account for more than 4%. Deletions cut 0 bases from V and 0 bases from J, with 13 bases between. The germline V gene encodes CDR1 SGHTS and CDR2 YDEGEE. The CDR3 contains 16 residues. The clonotype originates from a woman in her twenties or thirties with acute or convalescent COVID-19. The material sequenced was peripheral blood. This chain uses TRBV5-8 with TRBJ2-7, with D possibly being TRBD2 (5 bases). The CDR3 nucleotides are TGTGCCAGCAGCTTGGCCGAGGGCTTCGTCTCCTACGAGCAGTACTTC. Translation: CASSLAEGFVSYEQYF.